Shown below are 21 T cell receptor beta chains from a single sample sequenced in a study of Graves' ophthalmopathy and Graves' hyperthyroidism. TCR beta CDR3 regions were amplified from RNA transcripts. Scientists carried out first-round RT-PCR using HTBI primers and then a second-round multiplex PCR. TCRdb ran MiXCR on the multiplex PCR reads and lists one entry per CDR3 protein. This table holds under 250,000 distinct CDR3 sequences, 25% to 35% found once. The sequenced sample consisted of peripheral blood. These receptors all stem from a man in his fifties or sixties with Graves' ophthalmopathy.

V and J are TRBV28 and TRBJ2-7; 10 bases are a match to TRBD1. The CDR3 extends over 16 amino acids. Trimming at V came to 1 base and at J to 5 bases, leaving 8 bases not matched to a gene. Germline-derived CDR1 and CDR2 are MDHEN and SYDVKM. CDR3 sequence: CASSLSYGTGVNEQYF. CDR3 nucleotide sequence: TGTGCCAGCAGTTTATCCTACGGGACAGGGGTGAACGAGCAGTACTTC.

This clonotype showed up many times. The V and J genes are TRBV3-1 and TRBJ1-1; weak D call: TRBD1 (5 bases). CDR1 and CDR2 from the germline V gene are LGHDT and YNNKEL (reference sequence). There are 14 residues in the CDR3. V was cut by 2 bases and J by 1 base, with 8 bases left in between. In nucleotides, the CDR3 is TGTGCCAGCAGCCAAAAACAGGCGAACACTGAAGCTTTCTTT. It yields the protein CASSQKQANTEAFF.

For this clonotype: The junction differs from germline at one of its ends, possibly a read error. This chain's CDR3 is CVSSGWETGELFF. The CDR3 nucleotides read TGTGTCAGTTCGGGTTGGGAGACCGGGGAGCTGTTTTTT. The chain carries TRBV19 and TRBJ2-2, with TRBD2 as a possible D gene (5 bases). The CDR3 covers 13 residues. The germline gives CDR1 LNHDA, CDR2 SQIVND (reference sequence).

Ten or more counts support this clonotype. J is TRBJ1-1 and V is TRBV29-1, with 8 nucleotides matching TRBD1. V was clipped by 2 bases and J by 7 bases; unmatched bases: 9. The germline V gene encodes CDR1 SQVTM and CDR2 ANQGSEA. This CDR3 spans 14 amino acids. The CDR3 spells CSVESGGGSDEAFF. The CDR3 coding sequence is TGCAGCGTTGAATCAGGGGGCGGGAGTGATGAAGCTTTCTTT.

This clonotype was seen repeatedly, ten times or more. The CDR3: CASSVGLGAVGETQYF. The DNA of the CDR3 is TGTGCCAGCAGCGTGGGACTAGGGGCCGTTGGAGAGACCCAGTACTTC. This chain links TRBV9 with TRBJ2-5, with 8 bases aligning to TRBD2. This CDR3 has 16 residues. The ends lost 2 bases at V and 4 bases at J; junction bases unmatched: 10. CDR1 is SGDLS, CDR2 YYNGEE, per germline.

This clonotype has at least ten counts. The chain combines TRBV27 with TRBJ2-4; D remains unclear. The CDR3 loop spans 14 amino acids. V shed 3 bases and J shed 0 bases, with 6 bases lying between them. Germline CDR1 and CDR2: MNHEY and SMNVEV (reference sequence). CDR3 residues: CASSFGGAKNIQYF. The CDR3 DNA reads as TGTGCCAGCAGTTTTGGCGGAGCCAAAAACATTCAGTACTTC.

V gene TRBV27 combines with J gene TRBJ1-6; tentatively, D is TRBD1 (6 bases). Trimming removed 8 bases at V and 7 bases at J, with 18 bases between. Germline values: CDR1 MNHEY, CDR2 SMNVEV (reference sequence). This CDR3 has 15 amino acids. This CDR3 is CASPIGGLVNSPLHF. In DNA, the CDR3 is TGTGCCAGCCCCATCGGGGGGCTAGTAAATTCACCCCTCCACTTT.

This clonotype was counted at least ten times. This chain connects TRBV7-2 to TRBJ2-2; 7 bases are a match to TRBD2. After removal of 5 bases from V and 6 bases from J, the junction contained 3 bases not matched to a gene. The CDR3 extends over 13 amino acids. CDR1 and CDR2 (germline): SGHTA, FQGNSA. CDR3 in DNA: TGTGCCAGCAGCACGGGAGGCTCCGGGGAGCTGTTTTTT. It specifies CASSTGGSGELFF.

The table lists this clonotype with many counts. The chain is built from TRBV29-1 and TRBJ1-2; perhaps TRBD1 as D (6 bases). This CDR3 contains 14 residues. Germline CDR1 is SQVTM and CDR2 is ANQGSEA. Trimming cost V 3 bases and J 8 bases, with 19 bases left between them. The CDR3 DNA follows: TGCAGCGTTGACTCAACGGGGGGGGCGCGCGGCTACACCTTC. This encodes CSVDSTGGARGYTF.

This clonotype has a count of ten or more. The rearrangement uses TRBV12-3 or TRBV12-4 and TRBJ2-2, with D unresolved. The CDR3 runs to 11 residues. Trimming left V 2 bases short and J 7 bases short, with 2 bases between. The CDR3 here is CASSLIGELFF. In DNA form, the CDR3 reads TGTGCCAGCAGTTTAATCGGGGAGCTGTTTTTT.

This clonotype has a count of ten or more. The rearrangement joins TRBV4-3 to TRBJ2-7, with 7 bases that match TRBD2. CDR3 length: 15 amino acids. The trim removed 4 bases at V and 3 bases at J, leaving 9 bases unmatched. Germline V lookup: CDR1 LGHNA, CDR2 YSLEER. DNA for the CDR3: TGCGCCAGCAGCCCGGAGCGGGAAATAAGCTACGAGCAGTACTTC. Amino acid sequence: CASSPEREISYEQYF.

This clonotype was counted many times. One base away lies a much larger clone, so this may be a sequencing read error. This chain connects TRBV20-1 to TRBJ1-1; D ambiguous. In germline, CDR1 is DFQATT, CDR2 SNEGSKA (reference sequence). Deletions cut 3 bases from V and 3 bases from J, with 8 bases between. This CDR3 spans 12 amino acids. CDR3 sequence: CSARLRDTEAFF. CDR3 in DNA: TGCAGTGCTAGGTTACGCGACACTGAAGCTTTCTTT.

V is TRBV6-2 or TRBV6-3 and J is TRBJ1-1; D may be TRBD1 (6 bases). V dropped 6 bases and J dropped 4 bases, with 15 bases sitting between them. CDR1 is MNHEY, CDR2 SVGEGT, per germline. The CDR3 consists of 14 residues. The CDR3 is CASRNPLGGTEAFF. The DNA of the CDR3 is TGTGCCAGCAGAAACCCCCTAGGGGGCACTGAAGCTTTCTTT.

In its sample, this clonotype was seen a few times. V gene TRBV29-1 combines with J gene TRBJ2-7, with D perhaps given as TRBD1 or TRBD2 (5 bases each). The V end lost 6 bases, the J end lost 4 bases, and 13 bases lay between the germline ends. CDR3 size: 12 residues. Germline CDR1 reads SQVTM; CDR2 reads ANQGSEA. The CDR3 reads CSVEIWGYEQYF. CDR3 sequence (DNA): TGCAGCGTCGAGATTTGGGGGTACGAGCAGTACTTC.

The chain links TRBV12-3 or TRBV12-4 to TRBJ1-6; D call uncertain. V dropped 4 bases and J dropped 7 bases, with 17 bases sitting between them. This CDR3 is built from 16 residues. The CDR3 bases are TGTGCCAGCAGTTCTGGTAAACGGAGGGAAAATTCACCCCTCCACTTT. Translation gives CASSSGKRRENSPLHF.

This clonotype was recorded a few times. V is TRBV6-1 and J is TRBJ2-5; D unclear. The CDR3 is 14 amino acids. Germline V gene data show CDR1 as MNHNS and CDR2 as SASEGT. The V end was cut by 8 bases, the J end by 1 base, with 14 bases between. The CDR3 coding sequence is TGTGCCAGCCCCGGGCGAGTCGCCCAAGAGACCCAGTACTTC. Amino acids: CASPGRVAQETQYF.

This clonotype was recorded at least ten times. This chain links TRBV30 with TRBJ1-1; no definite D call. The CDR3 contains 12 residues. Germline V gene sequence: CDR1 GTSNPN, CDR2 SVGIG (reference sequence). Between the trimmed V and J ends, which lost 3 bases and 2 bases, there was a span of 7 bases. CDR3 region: CAWRKANTEAFF. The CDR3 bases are TGTGCCTGGAGAAAGGCCAACACTGAAGCTTTCTTT.

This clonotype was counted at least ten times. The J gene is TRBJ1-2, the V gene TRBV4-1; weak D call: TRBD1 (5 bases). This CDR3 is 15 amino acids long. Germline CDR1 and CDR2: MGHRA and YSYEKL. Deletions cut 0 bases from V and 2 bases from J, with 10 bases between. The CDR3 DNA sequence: TGCGCCAGCAGCCAAGATCCGGCAGGGAACTATGGCTACACCTTC. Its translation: CASSQDPAGNYGYTF.

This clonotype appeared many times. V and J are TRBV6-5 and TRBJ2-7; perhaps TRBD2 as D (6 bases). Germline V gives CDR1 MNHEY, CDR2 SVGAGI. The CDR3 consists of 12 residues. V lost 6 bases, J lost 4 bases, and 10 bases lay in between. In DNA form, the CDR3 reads TGTGCCAGCAGGCGACGGGGGTACGAGCAGTACTTC. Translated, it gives CASRRRGYEQYF.

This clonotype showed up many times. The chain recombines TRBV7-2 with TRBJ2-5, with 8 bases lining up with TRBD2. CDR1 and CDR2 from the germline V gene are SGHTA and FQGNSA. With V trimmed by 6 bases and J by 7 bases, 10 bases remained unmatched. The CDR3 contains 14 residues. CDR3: CASRRGGAGGTQYF. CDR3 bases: TGTGCCAGCAGACGAGGAGGGGCGGGAGGGACCCAGTACTTC.

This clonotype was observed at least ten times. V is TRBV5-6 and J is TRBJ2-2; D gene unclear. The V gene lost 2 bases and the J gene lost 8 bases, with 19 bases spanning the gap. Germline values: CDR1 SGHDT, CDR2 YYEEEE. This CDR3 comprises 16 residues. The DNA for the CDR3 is TGTGCCAGCAGCTTCGGTAAAACTGCCGTCGAAGGGGAGCTGTTTTTT. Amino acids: CASSFGKTAVEGELFF.